The 20 T cell receptor beta chains given below trace back to one sample, sequenced in a study of PD-L1 blockade in urothelial cancer. TCRdb's copy holds only in-frame clones and misses some; the assay was immunoSEQ multiplex PCR. The profile covers some 84,000 clones, with about 90% appearing a single time and more than 5.5% taken by the ten largest. This specimen was PBMCs, taken around atezolizumab (anti-PD-L1) treatment. The receptors originated from a woman between 65 and 79 years old with urothelial cancer.

The chain carries TRBV7-2 and TRBJ2-3; D perhaps matches TRBD2 (7 bases). The CDR3 loop spans 17 amino acids. The V and J ends lost 1 base and 3 bases respectively, with 17 bases between them. In germline, CDR1 is SGHTA, CDR2 FQGNSA. CDR3 coding DNA: TGTGCCAGCAGCTTAGGTTGGGGAGGGGGGATAACAGATACGCAGTATTTT. This translates into CASSLGWGGGITDTQYF. The whole variable domain, filled in from reference TRBV7-2 and TRBJ2-3, reads GAGVSQSPSNKVTEKGKDVELRCDPISGHTALYWYRQSLGQGLEFLIYFQGNSAPDKSGLPSDRFSAERTGGSVSTLTIQRTQQEDSAVYLCASSLGWGGGITDTQYFGPGTRLTVL.

The chain combines TRBV7-2 with TRBJ1-2; 9 nucleotides line up with TRBD1. Germline V gene lookup returns CDR1 SGHTA and CDR2 FQGNSA. The CDR3 runs 14 residues. The V segment lost 6 bases and the J segment 4 bases; nucleotides outside the gene matches: 6. The CDR3: CASSLHRGPYGYTF. Here the CDR3 DNA reads TGTGCCAGCAGTTTACACAGGGGGCCCTATGGCTACACCTTC. The full variable domain, rest sourced from reference TRBV7-2 and TRBJ1-2, is GAGVSQSPSNKVTEKGKDVELRCDPISGHTALYWYRQSLGQGLEFLIYFQGNSAPDKSGLPSDRFSAERTGGSVSTLTIQRTQQEDSAVYLCASSLHRGPYGYTFGSGTRLTVV.

The rearrangement joins TRBV28 to TRBJ1-5; D might be TRBD1 (5 bases). The germline V gene has CDR1 MDHEN and CDR2 SYDVKM. The CDR3 covers 14 residues. The V end was cut by 6 bases, the J end by 10 bases, with 19 bases between. The CDR3 loop reads CASRVGTFPSPQHF. Here the CDR3 DNA reads TGTGCCAGCAGGGTTGGGACTTTTCCAAGTCCCCAGCATTTT.

This clone was seen once. The chain links TRBV15 to TRBJ2-2, with 12 bases aligning to TRBD2. Germline values: CDR1 LNHNV, CDR2 YYDKDF (reference sequence). After removal of 0 bases from V and 7 bases from J, the junction contained 6 bases not matched to a gene. The CDR3 loop spans 17 amino acids. CDR3 bases: TGTGCCACCAGCAGAGATGCGACTAGCGGGAGATTCGGGGAGCTGTTTTTT. It is translated as CATSRDATSGRFGELFF.

The chain carries TRBV9 and TRBJ2-3; 12 bases agree with TRBD2. The germline CDR1 and CDR2 sequences are SGDLS and YYNGEE. This CDR3 region has 15 residues. V shed 4 bases and J 3 bases; nucleotides not matched to a gene: 3. As DNA, the CDR3 is TGTGCCAGCAGCCTAGCGGGGGGGCCAACAGATACGCAGTATTTT. This translates into CASSLAGGPTDTQYF.

CDR3: CASKGQGAWEQYF. The CDR3 DNA is TGTGCCAGCAAAGGACAGGGGGCCTGGGAGCAGTACTTC. The V call is TRBV25-1, the J call TRBJ2-7; 11 nucleotides agree with TRBD1. The length of the CDR3 is 13 residues. Germline CDR1 is MGHDK and CDR2 is SYGVNS. V gave up 7 bases and J gave up 7 bases; unmatched junction bases: 6.

This chain uses TRBV15 with TRBJ1-2; 9 nucleotides match TRBD1. The CDR3 is 16 residues long. J was trimmed by 4 bases and V by 1 base; bases with no gene match: 7. Germline values: CDR1 LNHNV, CDR2 YYDKDF (reference sequence). CDR3: CATSRGGTGSLYGYTF. Written as DNA, the CDR3 is TGTGCCACCAGCAGAGGGGGGACAGGGTCCCTCTATGGCTACACCTTC. Complete variable domain (other parts from reference TRBV15 and TRBJ1-2): DAMVIQNPRYQVTQFGKPVTLSCSQTLNHNVMYWYQQKSSQAPKLLFHYYDKDFNNEADTPDNFQSRRPNTSFCFLDIRSPGLGDTAMYLCATSRGGTGSLYGYTFGSGTRLTVV.

The gene calls are TRBV7-9 and TRBJ1-5; TRBD1 agrees at 12 bases. The CDR3 has 15 amino acids. V dropped 5 bases and J dropped 5; count of bases not matched to a gene: 4. Germline loops: CDR1 SEHNR, CDR2 FQNEAQ (reference sequence). Here the CDR3 DNA reads TGTGCCAGCAGCCCCGGGACAGGGGGCGATCAGCCCCAGCATTTT. It specifies CASSPGTGGDQPQHF.

J is TRBJ1-1 and V is TRBV4-2; a possible D gene is TRBD1 (6 bases). This CDR3 has 19 amino acids. V lost 0 bases, J lost 2 bases, and 22 bases lay in between. Germline values: CDR1 LGHNA, CDR2 YNFKEQ. CDR3 DNA sequence: TGTGCCAGCAGCCAAGACCGAATCCCCCAAGGGGGGGTTAACACTGAAGCTTTCTTT. The encoded protein is CASSQDRIPQGGVNTEAFF.

The chain combines TRBV21-1 with TRBJ1-2; the table's D call, TRBD1, has no DNA check behind it. TRBV21-1 is labeled a pseudogene. The CDR3 is 14 residues long. CDR3 sequence (DNA): TGTGCCAGCAGCACCCGGGACAGTAGTTATGGCTACACCTTC. Translating it yields CASSTRDSSYGYTF.

The V gene is TRBV28, the J gene TRBJ2-5, with D possibly being TRBD1 (5 bases). Trimming cost V 5 bases and J 1 base, with 17 bases left between them. The CDR3 totals 16 residues. Germline-derived CDR1 and CDR2 are MDHEN and SYDVKM. DNA for the CDR3: TGTGCCAGCAGTCTATCGGGTGGGGCAGTCCAAGAGACCCAGTACTTC. Its protein product is CASSLSGGAVQETQYF.

This clone was seen just once. The J gene is TRBJ2-2, the V gene TRBV29-1, with 7 bases matching TRBD1. The J segment lost 5 bases and the V segment lost 6 bases, leaving 3 bases of the junction unmatched. The germline V gene encodes CDR1 SQVTM and CDR2 ANQGSEA. The CDR3 spans 12 residues. The chain's CDR3 is CSVPGGTGELFF. The CDR3 DNA is TGCAGCGTCCCAGGGGGTACCGGGGAGCTGTTTTTT.

This clone appeared a single time. The genes are TRBV7-3 and TRBJ1-1; no reliable D call. Germline loops: CDR1 SGHTA, CDR2 FQGTGA. The CDR3 extends over 13 amino acids. Trimming left V 5 bases short and J 3 bases short, with 10 bases between. The CDR3, as DNA: TGTGCCAGCAGCCTCGGGATTGACACTGAAGCTTTCTTT. The encoded protein is CASSLGIDTEAFF.

This chain connects TRBV5-1 to TRBJ2-7; D unresolved. Per the germline V gene, CDR1 is SGHRS and CDR2 is YFSETQ. V shed 8 bases and J shed 2 bases, with 11 bases lying between them. The CDR3 has 12 residues. As DNA, the CDR3 is TGCGCCAGTGGGCTTACGGCCTACGAGCAGTACTTC. Amino acids: CASGLTAYEQYF.

V gene TRBV10-3 combines with J gene TRBJ1-2; 9 bases are shared with TRBD1. The V segment lost 6 bases and the J segment 6 bases; nucleotides outside the gene matches: 2. Germline lookup yields CDR1 ENHRY and CDR2 SYGVKD. The CDR3 extends over 12 amino acids. CDR3 sequence (DNA): TGTGCCATCAGGAGGGACAGGGATGGCTACACCTTC. Translating it yields CAIRRDRDGYTF.

The rearrangement uses TRBV18 and TRBJ1-2; TRBD1 matches at 8 bases. The CDR3 length is 13 residues. Germline trimming cut 2 bases from V and 6 bases from J; bases unmatched to any gene: 2. Germline lookup yields CDR1 KGHSH and CDR2 LQKENI. In nucleotides, the CDR3 is TGTGCCAGCTCACCAGGGACAGGCCATGGCTACACCTTC. Translation: CASSPGTGHGYTF.

The chain uses TRBV7-2 and TRBJ1-4; D possibly corresponds to TRBD1 (5 bases). V was trimmed by 5 bases and J by 5 bases, leaving 15 bases between them. The germline gives CDR1 SGHTA, CDR2 FQGNSA. This CDR3 spans 15 amino acids. The CDR3 region has the DNA TGTGCCAGCAGCCCCGGGCAGGGCCGAAATGAAAAACTGTTTTTT. It is translated as CASSPGQGRNEKLFF.

The chain recombines TRBV21-1 with TRBJ2-7; no DNA check was done on the table's D call, TRBD1. TRBV21-1 is termed a pseudogene. The CDR3 is 16 amino acids. The CDR3 nucleotides read TGTGCCAGCAGCAAAGGATTGTGTGACAGTGACTACGAGCAGTACTTC. Translating it yields CASSKGLCDSDYEQYF.

The V gene is TRBV27, the J gene TRBJ1-4, with 9 nucleotides matching TRBD1. The trim removed 4 bases at V and 7 bases at J, leaving 4 bases unmatched. The CDR3 runs to 14 residues. The germline CDR1 and CDR2 sequences are MNHEY and SMNVEV (reference sequence). This CDR3 is CASSYDRGGEKLFF. The CDR3 nucleotides read TGTGCCAGCAGTTACGACAGGGGGGGTGAAAAACTGTTTTTT.

This sequence joins TRBV11-3 and TRBJ2-5; 9 bases agree with TRBD1. With V trimmed by 1 base and J by 0 bases, 3 bases remained unmatched. The CDR3 spans 16 residues. CDR1 is SGHNT, CDR2 YENEEA, per germline. In DNA form, the CDR3 reads TGTGCCAGCAGCTTAGGAGGGACAGGGAACCAAGAGACCCAGTACTTC. Protein: CASSLGGTGNQETQYF.